This T cell receptor (beta chain) was observed in a study of blood T cell repertoires in COVID-19. About the study: PBMCs, B-cell-depleted T cells, or T cells were the source of the cDNA or gDNA that made up the material.

Libraries were prepared by immunoSEQ multiplex PCR; TCRdb keeps only in-frame clonotypes and omits some of them. The sample has roughly 200,000 clones, 85% to 90% seen once. V lost 1 base, J lost 6 bases, and 12 bases lay in between. Germline V gives CDR1 MGHRA, CDR2 YSYEKL. This CDR3 spans 15 amino acids. V gene TRBV4-1 combines with J gene TRBJ2-2; D is possibly TRBD1 (5 bases). The sample was peripheral blood. This TCR was sampled from a person aged 70 to 80 with COVID-19, enrolled during active disease. Here the CDR3 DNA reads TGCGCCAGCAGCCAAGGCCAGGGTGTCGCCGGGGAGCTGTTTTTT. Amino acids: CASSQGQGVAGELFF.